The 17 T cell receptor beta chains listed next were all sequenced from one sample in a study of shared clonotypes between healthy human individuals. TCRdb's copy holds only in-frame clones and misses some; the assay was immunoSEQ multiplex PCR. The data show a few million clones, approximately 92% seen once. Sample: naive CD4+ T cells sorted from blood. Regarding subset: CD45RA+ positively selected. The receptors derive from a man aged 18 to 29 in good health.

The rearrangement uses TRBV15 and TRBJ1-6; D possibly corresponds to TRBD1 (5 bases). Germline assignment: CDR1 LNHNV and CDR2 YYDKDF (reference sequence). V lost 0 bases and J 4 bases, leaving 10 bases between the germline ends. The CDR3 is made up of 16 amino acids. CDR3 in DNA: TGTGCCACCAGCAGAGATTCTTGGGGGTATAATTCACCCCTCCACTTT. The encoded protein is CATSRDSWGYNSPLHF.

The chain carries TRBV5-1 and TRBJ2-6; 7 bases match TRBD1. Per the germline V gene, CDR1 is SGHRS and CDR2 is YFSETQ. CDR3 size: 15 residues. The V gene end was trimmed by 4 bases and the J gene end by 2 bases; junction bases not matched to a gene: 3. The CDR3 is CASSTGATGANVLTF. CDR3 coding DNA: TGCGCCAGCAGCACAGGGGCGACTGGGGCCAACGTCCTGACTTTC.

The V call is TRBV7-3, the J call TRBJ2-5, with unresolved D. Per germline, CDR1 SGHTA and CDR2 FQGTGA. Trimming took off 6 bases at V and 5 bases at J, with 16 bases between the two ends. The CDR3 spans 14 residues. CDR3 in amino acids: CASSLGLSSETQYF. The CDR3 DNA follows: TGTGCCAGCAGTTTGGGTCTGTCCTCCGAGACCCAGTACTTC.

The J gene is TRBJ1-1, the V gene TRBV29-1; D is ambiguous. Deletions cut 5 bases from V and 5 bases from J, with 12 bases between. CDR3 length: 12 amino acids. Germline values: CDR1 SQVTM, CDR2 ANQGSEA. In nucleotides, the CDR3 is TGCAGCGTTAGTAAACCCGGAACTGAAGCTTTCTTT. This translates into CSVSKPGTEAFF.

This chain connects TRBV5-4 to TRBJ2-5, with 11 bases fitting TRBD2. Trimming at V came to 4 bases and at J to 0 bases, leaving 2 bases not matched to a gene. Germline V gene data show CDR1 as SGHNT and CDR2 as YYREEE (reference sequence). The CDR3 sequence is 15 residues long. This CDR3 reads CASSRTSGYQETQYF. The DNA of the CDR3 is TGTGCCAGCAGCAGGACTAGCGGGTACCAAGAGACCCAGTACTTC.

The chain joins TRBV5-6 to TRBJ2-7, with D possibly TRBD2 on 6 matching bases. The V end lost 4 bases, the J end lost 7 bases, and 18 bases lay between the germline ends. Per germline, CDR1 SGHDT and CDR2 YYEEEE. CDR3 length equals 14 residues. In nucleotides, the CDR3 is TGTGCCAGCAGCCTGACAGAGGGCGCGGGGGAGCAGTACTTC. Translated: CASSLTEGAGEQYF.

The chain combines TRBV28 with TRBJ1-1; D not resolved. V lost 1 base and J lost 7, with 10 bases in between. The CDR3 covers 13 residues. Per germline, CDR1 MDHEN and CDR2 SYDVKM. The CDR3 nucleotides are TGTGCCAGCAGTTTATTGGGCAGGAGTGAAGCTTTCTTT. Translated, it gives CASSLLGRSEAFF.

This clone was seen once. This chain joins TRBV5-1 and TRBJ2-3; D gene uncertain. V was pared by 4 bases and J by 7 bases, with 25 bases between. Per germline, CDR1 SGHRS and CDR2 YFSETQ. The CDR3 runs 17 residues. The CDR3 nucleotides read TGCGCCAGCAGCGTCATAACTGAACCCCAGCTAGGCCATACGCAGTATTTT. Protein sequence: CASSVITEPQLGHTQYF.

The chain joins TRBV30 to TRBJ2-3; no clear D. CDR3 length: 12 residues. CDR1 and CDR2 from the germline V gene are GTSNPN and SVGIG (reference sequence). V lost 4 bases and J 4 bases, leaving 9 bases between the germline ends. The CDR3 sequence is CAWNPPADTQYF. Written as DNA, the CDR3 is TGTGCCTGGAATCCCCCAGCAGATACGCAGTATTTT.

CDR3 bases: TGTGCCAGCAGCCGTGGGGGCGCGGATACGCAGTATTTT. This gives the protein CASSRGGADTQYF. The rearrangement uses TRBV7-9 and TRBJ2-3; a weak D match, TRBD1 (6 bases). V was shortened by 5 bases and J by 6 bases, with 12 bases between the two germline ends. Germline values: CDR1 SEHNR, CDR2 FQNEAQ (reference sequence). This CDR3 region has 13 residues.

This clone appeared a few times. Other DNA sequences within the sample encode an identical CDR3. This rearrangement joins TRBV5-6 to TRBJ1-5; no firm D call. Germline-derived CDR1 and CDR2 are SGHDT and YYEEEE. V gave up 0 bases and J gave up 5 bases, with 3 bases separating them. This CDR3 comprises 12 residues. The CDR3 DNA reads TGTGCCAGCAGCTTGGCCGATCAGCCCCAGCATTTT. This gives the protein CASSLADQPQHF.

V gene TRBV30 combines with J gene TRBJ2-5; possibly TRBD1 for D (5 bases). Between the trimmed V and J ends, which lost 2 bases and 5 bases, there was a span of 18 bases. The germline CDR1 and CDR2 sequences are GTSNPN and SVGIG (reference sequence). This CDR3 spans 15 amino acids. The CDR3 protein is CAWSPPQGRWETQYF. In DNA, the CDR3 is TGTGCCTGGAGTCCCCCTCAGGGTCGGTGGGAGACCCAGTACTTC.

This sequence joins TRBV6-1 and TRBJ2-6; D is unclear. The length of the CDR3 is 18 residues. V lost 0 bases and J 0 bases, leaving 12 bases between the germline ends. Per germline, CDR1 MNHNS and CDR2 SASEGT. CDR3 protein: CASSEAGSPYSGANVLTF. The CDR3 DNA reads TGTGCCAGCAGTGAAGCTGGGTCCCCCTACTCTGGGGCCAACGTCCTGACTTTC.

V and J are TRBV6-5 and TRBJ1-3, with TRBD1 as a possible D gene (6 bases). CDR1 is MNHEY, CDR2 SVGAGI, per germline. CDR3 length: 15 residues. The V end was cut by 6 bases, the J end by 2 bases, with 14 bases between. Written as DNA, the CDR3 is TGTGCCAGCAGGCCGGACAGTTGGACTGGAAACACCATATATTTT. Translation gives CASRPDSWTGNTIYF.

The chain has TRBV6-5 and TRBJ1-1, with D perhaps matching TRBD1 (5 bases). Per germline, CDR1 MNHEY and CDR2 SVGAGI. The CDR3 contains 16 residues. Deletions cut 2 bases from V and 1 base from J, with 14 bases between. The CDR3 region has the DNA TGTGCCAGCAGTTACAGGCGGGGCAGATCGAACACTGAAGCTTTCTTT. Translation: CASSYRRGRSNTEAFF.

The V and J genes are TRBV18 and TRBJ1-2; the D is unclear. Germline lookup yields CDR1 KGHSH and CDR2 LQKENI. The CDR3 loop spans 15 amino acids. V was pared by 3 bases and J by 8 bases, with 19 bases between. This chain's CDR3 is CASSPGPERFGGYTF. The CDR3 bases are TGTGCCAGCTCACCGGGCCCGGAGAGGTTTGGGGGCTACACCTTC.

Concerning this clone itself: At the DNA level, this CDR3 is encoded by other sequences in the same sample as well. This sequence joins TRBV5-1 and TRBJ2-7; TRBD1 matches 10 bases. The CDR3 has 15 amino acids. Germline-derived CDR1 and CDR2 are SGHRS and YFSETQ. V lost 0 bases, J lost 3 bases, and 3 bases stayed unmatched. The CDR3 region has the DNA TGCGCCAGCAGCTTGGCCGGGACAGGGGTCTACGAGCAGTACTTC. This encodes CASSLAGTGVYEQYF. Based on the CDR3 plus reference TRBV5-1 and TRBJ2-7, the full variable domain is KAGVTQTPRYLIKTRGQQVTLSCSPISGHRSVSWYQQTPGQGLQFLFEYFSETQRNKGNFPGRFSGRQFSNSRSEMNVSTLELGDSALYLCASSLAGTGVYEQYFGPGTRLTVT.